The 31 T cell receptor beta chains reported below all come from one sample, sequenced in a study of T cells in Graves' hyperthyroidism and ophthalmopathy. Amplified regions were TCR beta CDR3 sequences from RNA transcripts. TCR CDR3 regions were first amplified by RT-PCR with HTBI primers. MiXCR was run by TCRdb on the multiplex PCR reads, yielding one entry per CDR3 protein. Among more than 300,000 distinct CDR3 sequences listed, less than 15% were seen once. The sample taken for sequencing was blood. The receptors come from a woman under 30 with Graves' hyperthyroidism.

The chain carries TRBV24-1 and TRBJ2-1; D is ambiguous. The ends were cut back, 5 bases at V and 7 bases at J, with 17 bases in the middle. Germline V gene sequence: CDR1 KGHDR, CDR2 SFDVKD. The CDR3 loop spans 15 amino acids. The CDR3 coding sequence is TGTGCCACCAGTGTTCCTGGGCCGGAAGGGAATGAGCAGTTCTTC. Protein sequence: CATSVPGPEGNEQFF.

This clonotype was seen repeatedly, ten times or more. This rearrangement joins TRBV14 to TRBJ2-1, with D perhaps being TRBD1 or TRBD2 (5 bases each). The CDR3 spans 17 residues. V was trimmed by 4 bases and J by 4 bases, leaving 20 bases between them. Per the germline V gene, CDR1 is SGHDN and CDR2 is FVKESK. CDR3 nucleotides: TGTGCCAGCAGCCTCCCCGCGCGGGCAGGGTCGTACAATGAGCAGTTCTTC. Translating it yields CASSLPARAGSYNEQFF.

This CDR3 reads CAISESGGGNSPLHF. In nucleotides, the CDR3 is TGTGCCATCAGTGAGTCAGGGGGCGGTAATTCACCCCTCCACTTT. V and J are TRBV10-3 and TRBJ1-6, with 7 bases that match TRBD1. Germline V gene data show CDR1 as ENHRY and CDR2 as SYGVKD. There are 15 residues in the CDR3. V trimming: 0 bases; J trimming: 6 bases; junction bases outside the gene matches: 2.

This clonotype came up many times. The rearrangement links TRBV15 to TRBJ1-3, with D perhaps matching TRBD1 (5 bases). CDR3 length: 16 residues. The V end was cut by 0 bases, the J end by 2 bases, with 11 bases between. CDR1 is LNHNV and CDR2 is YYDKDF in the germline V gene (reference sequence). Here the CDR3 reads CATSRDQGTAGNTIYF. CDR3 nucleotides: TGTGCCACCAGCAGAGACCAAGGGACGGCTGGAAACACCATATATTTT.

In this sample, this clonotype turned up many times. The chain employs TRBV6-1 and TRBJ2-3; 10 bases are shared with TRBD2. The ends lost 7 bases at V and 0 bases at J; junction bases unmatched: 13. This CDR3 region has 18 residues. The germline CDR1 and CDR2 sequences are MNHNS and SASEGT. In DNA, the CDR3 is TGTGCCAGCATCCGGAGCGGGGGGGCCGCCGCAAGCACAGATACGCAGTATTTT. Translation gives CASIRSGGAAASTDTQYF.

This clonotype was picked up many times. The chain combines TRBV28 with TRBJ2-7; 7 nucleotides line up with TRBD1. Germline-derived CDR1 and CDR2 are MDHEN and SYDVKM. The V gene end was trimmed by 5 bases and the J gene end by 9 bases; junction bases not matched to a gene: 16. CDR3 length equals 15 residues. The CDR3 DNA reads TGTGCCAGCAGTACCCCGGGACAGATGGTAGGACGGCAGTACTTC. Amino acids: CASSTPGQMVGRQYF.

This clonotype was seen more than once but under ten times. The V call is TRBV7-9, the J call TRBJ1-4; no firm D call. Germline V gives CDR1 SEHNR, CDR2 FQNEAQ (reference sequence). This CDR3 has 16 amino acids. V was clipped by 3 bases and J by 0 bases, with 11 bases between them. CDR3 in DNA: TGTGCCAGCAGCTTCGCGCCCAAAGCAACTAATGAAAAACTGTTTTTT. It specifies CASSFAPKATNEKLFF.

This clonotype occurred many times. The chain carries TRBV20-1 and TRBJ2-7; 9 nucleotides align to TRBD2. This CDR3 region has 12 residues. V gave up 8 bases and J gave up 5 bases; unmatched junction bases: 7. CDR1 DFQATT and CDR2 SNEGSKA come from the germline V gene (reference sequence). The CDR3 here is CSYGGRGHEQYF. The DNA for the CDR3 is TGCAGTTACGGCGGGAGGGGGCACGAGCAGTACTTC.

The chain combines TRBV19 with TRBJ1-1; D is unclear. The CDR3 is made up of 13 amino acids. Germline V gene sequence: CDR1 LNHDA, CDR2 SQIVND (reference sequence). Trimming left V 2 bases short and J 6 bases short, with 10 bases between. DNA for the CDR3: TGTGCCAGTAGTATATTGGGGATCTCTGAAGCTTTCTTT. Translating gives CASSILGISEAFF.

This clonotype was seen at least ten times. The chain joins TRBV11-1 to TRBJ2-3; no reliable D call. The CDR3 runs 12 residues. CDR1 is SGHAT, CDR2 FQDESV, per germline (reference sequence). The germline V and J ends were trimmed by 6 bases and 11 bases, with 15 bases remaining between them. CDR3 loop: CASSSVRFGQYF. The CDR3 nucleotides are TGTGCCAGCAGTTCAGTGAGGTTTGGGCAGTATTTT.

The CDR3 reads CASSVEMDQTAFF. CDR3 nucleotide sequence: TGTGCCAGCAGCGTAGAAATGGACCAAACAGCTTTCTTT. V is TRBV9 and J is TRBJ1-1; D is uncertain. The CDR3 length is 13 residues. Trimming left V 0 bases short and J 10 bases short, with 13 bases between. CDR1 and CDR2 from the germline V gene are SGDLS and YYNGEE.

At least ten counts were recorded for this clonotype. The chain couples TRBV7-2 to TRBJ1-5, with D hard to call. The CDR3 sequence is 15 residues long. Trimming took 1 base from V and 0 from J, leaving 7 bases between them. Germline lookup yields CDR1 SGHTA and CDR2 FQGNSA. In DNA form, the CDR3 reads TGTGCCAGCAGCTTAGATCGGATTAGCAATCAGCCCCAGCATTTT. This translates into CASSLDRISNQPQHF.

The chain uses TRBV11-2 and TRBJ1-1; D call uncertain. The CDR3 sequence is 15 residues long. Germline loops: CDR1 SGHAT, CDR2 FQNNGV. Trimming removed 5 bases at V and 0 bases at J, with 13 bases between. The CDR3 loop is CASSLPTNMNTEAFF. DNA for the CDR3: TGTGCCAGCAGCCTACCGACAAACATGAACACTGAAGCTTTCTTT.

This clonotype was counted at least ten times. V usage is TRBV10-3 and J usage is TRBJ1-2; the D gene is possibly TRBD1 (6 bases). Germline-derived CDR1 and CDR2 are ENHRY and SYGVKD. Trimming stripped 0 bases from V and 4 bases from J, with 9 bases between. This CDR3 is 14 amino acids long. The CDR3 reads CAISESMDSYGYTF. DNA for the CDR3: TGTGCCATCAGTGAGTCCATGGACAGCTATGGCTACACCTTC.

This clonotype was seen only a few times. The chain has TRBV19 and TRBJ1-1, with a tentative D call TRBD1 (5 bases). The CDR3 covers 17 residues. The germline V gene encodes CDR1 LNHDA and CDR2 SQIVND (reference sequence). The ends were cut back, 0 bases at V and 0 bases at J, with 14 bases in the middle. The CDR3 nucleotides are TGTGCCAGTAGTATAGATACGGGAGAGGGGCTGAACACTGAAGCTTTCTTT. This codes for CASSIDTGEGLNTEAFF.

As regards this clonotype: A read error may be the cause here, since a much bigger clone is one base away. The V call is TRBV27, the J call TRBJ1-2, with 7 nucleotides matching TRBD1. CDR3 length: 15 amino acids. Germline CDR1 MNHEY, CDR2 SMNVEV (reference sequence). The CDR3 region has the DNA TGTACCAGCAGTCCACTCTGGACAGGCGGCCTGGGCTACACCTTC. Translated, it gives CTSSPLWTGGLGYTF.

This clonotype was counted ten times or more. The chain has TRBV7-9 and TRBJ2-1; a possible D gene is TRBD2 (6 bases). Trimming left V 5 bases short and J 6 bases short, with 14 bases between. This CDR3 contains 14 residues. CDR1 and CDR2 (germline): SEHNR, FQNEAQ (reference sequence). The CDR3 bases are TGTGCCAGCAGCCCGACTAGGAAGGGCAATGAGCAGTTCTTC. Its protein is CASSPTRKGNEQFF.

This clonotype was picked up a small number of times. This chain links TRBV3-1 with TRBJ2-5; 9 bases align to TRBD1. The trim removed 3 bases at V and 5 bases at J, leaving 4 bases unmatched. This CDR3 comprises 14 residues. Germline-derived CDR1 and CDR2 are LGHDT and YNNKEL (reference sequence). The CDR3 DNA reads TGTGCCAGCAGCCAGACAGGGGGGGCGGAGACCCAGTACTTC. Residues: CASSQTGGAETQYF.

This clonotype has only a few counts. The V and J genes are TRBV7-9 and TRBJ2-5; 12 bases line up with TRBD1. This CDR3 has 15 residues. V lost 3 bases, J lost 4 bases, and 3 bases stayed unmatched. Germline V gene sequence: CDR1 SEHNR, CDR2 FQNEAQ (reference sequence). CDR3 sequence reads: CASSLGDRGRETQYF. The DNA of the CDR3 is TGTGCCAGCAGCTTGGGGGACAGGGGGCGAGAGACCCAGTACTTC.

This clonotype was seen a few times. The chain employs TRBV14 and TRBJ2-1; TRBD1 matches 7 bases. Germline loops: CDR1 SGHDN, CDR2 FVKESK. The trim removed 0 bases at V and 0 bases at J, leaving 11 bases unmatched. This CDR3 is 19 amino acids long. Here the CDR3 DNA reads TGTGCCAGCAGCCAAGATCTTCGACAGGGACCCCCCTCCTACAATGAGCAGTTCTTC. Its translation: CASSQDLRQGPPSYNEQFF.

The rearrangement links TRBV27 to TRBJ2-1; D remains unclear. Germline V gene sequence: CDR1 MNHEY, CDR2 SMNVEV (reference sequence). This CDR3 spans 14 amino acids. V was shortened by 8 bases and J by 1 base, with 12 bases between the two germline ends. This chain's CDR3 is CASRIGYSYNEQFF. The CDR3, as DNA: TGTGCCAGCCGGATCGGCTATTCCTACAATGAGCAGTTCTTC.

The rearrangement uses TRBV3-1 and TRBJ2-1, with 9 bases that match TRBD1. Germline CDR1 and CDR2: LGHDT and YNNKEL (reference sequence). Trimming took 3 bases from V and 8 from J; bases not matched to a gene: 8. This CDR3 contains 15 residues. The CDR3 region has the DNA TGTGCCAGCAGCCAGGACAGGGGACTTTGGGATGAGCAGTTCTTC. This gives the protein CASSQDRGLWDEQFF.

This clonotype was seen ten or more times. V gene TRBV6-1 combines with J gene TRBJ1-4; tentatively, D is TRBD1 (5 bases). Trimming stripped 6 bases from V and 5 bases from J, with 16 bases between. CDR3 size: 15 residues. Germline CDR1 and CDR2: MNHNS and SASEGT. CDR3 amino acids: CASSSFSRVNEKLFF. The DNA of the CDR3 is TGTGCCAGCAGCTCCTTTAGCAGGGTCAATGAAAAACTGTTTTTT.

This clonotype was counted ten times or more. The gene calls are TRBV28 and TRBJ2-1; D remains ambiguous. Germline values: CDR1 MDHEN, CDR2 SYDVKM. This CDR3 spans 14 amino acids. The V gene lost 3 bases and the J gene lost 4 bases, with 10 bases spanning the gap. The CDR3 protein is CASSLPNFYNEQFF. For the CDR3, the DNA is TGTGCCAGCAGTTTGCCCAACTTTTACAATGAGCAGTTCTTC.

There are many counts of this clonotype. The J gene is TRBJ2-3, the V gene TRBV12-3 or TRBV12-4; D unresolved. V was cut by 8 bases and J by 7 bases, with 10 bases left in between. The CDR3 covers 11 residues. Here the CDR3 DNA reads TGTGCCAGCTTCATGGGCTATACGCAGTATTTT. Translation: CASFMGYTQYF.

This clonotype showed up many times. The V call is TRBV5-1, the J call TRBJ2-7, with D perhaps TRBD1 (5 bases). V lost 1 base and J lost 0, with 8 bases in between. The CDR3 consists of 14 residues. Germline loops: CDR1 SGHRS, CDR2 YFSETQ. The CDR3 DNA reads as TGCGCCAGCAGCTTGCTACAGGCCTCCTACGAGCAGTACTTC. Translation gives CASSLLQASYEQYF. The full variable domain, rest sourced from reference TRBV5-1 and TRBJ2-7, is KAGVTQTPRYLIKTRGQQVTLSCSPISGHRSVSWYQQTPGQGLQFLFEYFSETQRNKGNFPGRFSGRQFSNSRSEMNVSTLELGDSALYLCASSLLQASYEQYFGPGTRLTVT.

This clonotype showed up many times. The gene calls are TRBV27 and TRBJ1-6; 8 bases match TRBD1. This CDR3 is built from 14 residues. V gave up 6 bases and J gave up 9 bases; unmatched junction bases: 7. CDR1 MNHEY and CDR2 SMNVEV come from the germline V gene (reference sequence). CDR3 amino acids: CASRTQGAGSPLHF. CDR3 coding DNA: TGTGCCAGCAGAACCCAGGGGGCGGGTTCACCCCTCCACTTT.

The CDR3 nucleotides read TGCAGTGCTAGAGGAACAGGGGATAACTATGGCTACACCTTC. Translated, it gives CSARGTGDNYGYTF. The rearrangement links TRBV20-1 to TRBJ1-2; 7 bases agree with TRBD1. Germline V gene lookup returns CDR1 DFQATT and CDR2 SNEGSKA (reference sequence). The CDR3 is made up of 14 amino acids. V trimming: 1 base; J trimming: 1 base; junction bases outside the gene matches: 3.

The V call is TRBV18, the J call TRBJ2-1; D assignment may be TRBD1 or TRBD2 (5 bases each). Trimming removed 3 bases from V and 8 bases from J, with 14 bases in between. The germline V gene encodes CDR1 KGHSH and CDR2 LQKENI. The CDR3 has 14 residues. The CDR3 DNA reads as TGTGCCAGCTCACCTCCGGGACCCTGGGATGAGCAGTTCTTC. This sequence encodes CASSPPGPWDEQFF.

J is TRBJ2-5 and V is TRBV14; D is unresolved. The CDR3 has 14 amino acids. The ends were cut back, 1 base at V and 1 base at J, with 7 bases in the middle. Germline CDR1 SGHDN, CDR2 FVKESK. The CDR3 DNA sequence: TGTGCCAGCAGCCAAGCGGTGATCCAAGAGACCCAGTACTTC. As protein: CASSQAVIQETQYF.

The chain carries TRBV28 and TRBJ1-2; no firm D call. Germline-derived CDR1 and CDR2 are MDHEN and SYDVKM. Trimming shortened V by 5 bases and J by 3 bases, and 19 bases separated the two germline ends. CDR3 length: 16 residues. For the CDR3, the DNA is TGTGCCAGCAGTCTTTTCGACCGGCCCCTTGACTATGGCTACACCTTC. Translating gives CASSLFDRPLDYGYTF.